The present T cell receptor (beta chain) was sequenced within a study of regulatory T cells in long-lasting Graves disease. This sample's time point: newly diagnosed GD, antithyroid drugs for less than 3 months. Following extraction of RNA from PBMCs, that RNA was used to make the TCR library. In its sample, this clonotype was seen many times. Assembly of TCR beta libraries relied on iRepertoire HTBI primers together with Arm-PCR of CDR3 regions. One entry per CDR3 protein, called by TCRdb with MiXCR from the multiplex PCR reads. The sample contains a few hundred thousand distinct CDR3 sequences, about 18% of which appear only once. V lost 5 bases and J lost 7, with 17 bases in between. Germline V lookup: CDR1 DFQATT, CDR2 SNEGSKA (reference sequence). The CDR3 runs to 13 residues. These same data were also listed under a study on T cells in Graves' hyperthyroidism and ophthalmopathy.

The starting material was peripheral blood mononuclear cells (PBMCs), obtained at new diagnosis, from a patient treated with antithyroid drugs. V is TRBV20-1 and J is TRBJ1-2, with D possibly being TRBD1 (5 bases). This TCR was recovered from a woman aged 25 to 39 with Graves disease. Written as DNA, the CDR3 is TGCAGTGCTTCCGAGTTAGGGCAGGGTGGCTACACCTTC. This sequence encodes CSASELGQGGYTF.